This section outlines one T cell receptor beta chain sequence together with its context. The antigen remains undetermined. The sample comes from a study of cytomegalovirus exposure and HLA in healthy donors. Study-level findings and limits: Three CMV-associated chains were confirmed in vitro to be specific for CMV antigens. In an earlier analysis, in some 500 donors, most V segments appeared productive either ~90% or ~30% of the time.

CDR1 and CDR2 (germline): SEHNR, FQNEAQ (reference sequence). The CDR3 extends over 16 amino acids. Between the trimmed V and J ends, which lost 5 bases and 1 base, there was a span of 17 bases. Likely unrecorded immune exposures existed in these nominally healthy donors. The PCR was carried out with 60 Vbeta primers and 13 Jbeta primers. Per the authors' pipeline: Per a later analysis, the number of unique TCR beta chains was about 80 million, of which about 11 million were shared. Sequenced by immunoSEQ multiplex PCR; TCRdb stores in-frame clones only, minus some. That table gives V, J and clone size, and the DNA gave D and trimming. The sample has some 200,000 clones; 80% to 90% are singletons.

The receptor was isolated from a woman aged 18-29 years in good health and CMV-seronegative. The material sequenced was PBMCs. V gene TRBV7-9 combines with J gene TRBJ1-1; a weak D match, TRBD1 (5 bases). CDR3 DNA: TGTGCCAGCAGCCTTCCCTACGGCAGGGCGAACACTGAAGCTTTCTTT. Translating it yields CASSLPYGRANTEAFF.